This T cell receptor (beta chain) originates from a study of immune cell composition in non-small cell lung cancer (dated by TCRdb to 2016 to 2017). With regard to the full study: Histologic subtype was assigned using H&E plus p63, CK5, Napsin A and TTF-1 immunohistochemistry, mainly lung adenocarcinoma or squamous cell carcinoma. TCR-beta sequencing (Adaptive Biotechnologies) was performed on 33 to 40 paired NSCLC tumour and non-adjacent lung specimens plus 26 tumour-only specimens. Four tumour specimens that had TCR-beta data belonged to rare histological subtypes and were left out of the subtype comparisons. Supplementary cohort #1 consisted of roughly eleven lung adenocarcinoma cases with paired tumour/lung TCR-beta sequencing and with TIL populations generated to assess tumour reactivity. The full study reports these points: In 10 adenocarcinoma cases, maximal tumour-associated clone frequency correlated strongly with TIL tumour reactivity, whereas overall clonality did not. Tumour-associated clones >0.5% occurred in nearly half of NSCLC cases: over 30% of adenocarcinomas versus 65% to 85% of squamous carcinomas. The reactivity cohort included only 10 or so cases, and whether tumour-reactive clones share sequences with the dominant in vivo tumour-associated clones was not shown. No significant correlation was found between tumour TCR-beta clonality and smoking pack-years. Lung squamous cell carcinoma tumours had significantly higher Top 10 clone scores and productive clonality than lung adenocarcinoma tumours.

The germline V and J ends show losses of 4 bases and 1 base respectively, and no gene match explains 3 bases of the junction. The CDR3 runs 17 amino acids, cysteine and phenylalanine included. CDR3 DNA only is kept here, 51 bases in frame from base 1. Via the germline V gene, CDR1 is SGHRS and CDR2 YFSETQ. As to this clone: What antigen it recognizes has not been identified. Per-base quality was not reported, and no clone a single base away is much larger than it.

Genomic DNA was isolated with the QIAamp DNA kit from frozen aliquots of single-cell suspensions that had not been sorted. The tumour samples consisted of surgically resected non-small cell lung cancer tissue. Tissues arrived within 2 hours after resection and were immediately processed into single-cell suspensions. Tissue was mechanically dissociated and enzymatically digested with DNase I, collagenase I and hyaluronidase for about 30 minutes at 37 °C, then filtered and RBC-lysed. TCR-beta CDR3 regions were amplified from genomic DNA by a two-step multiplex PCR, with the second step adding Illumina-compatible adaptors. TCR-beta immunosequencing was carried out on an Illumina platform through the commercial immunoSEQ service. In the paper's pipeline: Two measures summarised the repertoires: productive clonality, and Top 10 Clones, meaning the percentage of T-cell templates coming from the ten most frequent sequences. Values of productive clonality ranged from 0 to 1, with a monoclonal population indicated by a value of 1. Tumour-associated clones, identified using log10 scatter plots, were defined as sequences that made up at least 0.1% of tumour T-cell templates and were not found in the matched non-adjacent lung. Student's t-tests were used for two-group comparisons, ANOVA for comparisons across stages, and linear regression for relationships, with analyses done in GraphPad Prism7 and R. Here the immuneACCESS table is served through TCRdb, limited to in-frame sequences with V and J called. Missing clones are a known gap in these copies; in checked studies unresolved V genes cover under half, and the rest lacks a known reason. V, J and clone size reflect that table, while D and trimming were determined from the DNA. Across this sample there are over 3,000 clones, with about 83% seen only once. About 4% of the sample comes from the top ten.

The sample consisted of lung tumor tissue. The sequence is built from TRBV5-1 and TRBJ2-2, with TRBD2 matching 14 junction bases. The TCR originated in a human donor with non-small cell lung cancer. The DNA sequence is given as TGCGCCAGCAGCCCCGGACTAGCGGGGGGGAACACCGGGGAGCTGTTTTTT. Translated, it reads CASSPGLAGGNTGELFF.